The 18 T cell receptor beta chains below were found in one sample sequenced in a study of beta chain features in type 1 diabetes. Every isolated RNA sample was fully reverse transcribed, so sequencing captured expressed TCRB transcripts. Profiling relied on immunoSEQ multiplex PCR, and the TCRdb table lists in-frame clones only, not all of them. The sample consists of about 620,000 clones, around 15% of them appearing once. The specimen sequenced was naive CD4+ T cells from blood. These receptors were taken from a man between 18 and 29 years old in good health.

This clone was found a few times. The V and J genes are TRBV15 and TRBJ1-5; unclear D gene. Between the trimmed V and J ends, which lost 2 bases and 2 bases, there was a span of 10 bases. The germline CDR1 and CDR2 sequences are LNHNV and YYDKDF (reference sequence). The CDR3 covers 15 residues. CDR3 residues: CATSRYGVGNQPQHF. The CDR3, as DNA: TGTGCCACCAGCAGATATGGGGTGGGCAATCAGCCCCAGCATTTT.

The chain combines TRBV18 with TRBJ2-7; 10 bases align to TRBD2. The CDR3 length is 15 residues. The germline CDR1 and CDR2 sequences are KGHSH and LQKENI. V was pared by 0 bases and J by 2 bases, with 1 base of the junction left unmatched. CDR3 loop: CASSPPGLAPYEQYF. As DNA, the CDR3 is TGTGCCAGCTCACCACCGGGACTAGCGCCCTACGAGCAGTACTTC.

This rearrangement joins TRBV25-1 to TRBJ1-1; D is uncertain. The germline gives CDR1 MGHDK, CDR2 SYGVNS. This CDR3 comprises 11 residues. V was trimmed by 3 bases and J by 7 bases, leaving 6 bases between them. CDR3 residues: CASSDRGEAFF. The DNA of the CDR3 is TGTGCCAGCAGTGATCGGGGTGAAGCTTTCTTT.

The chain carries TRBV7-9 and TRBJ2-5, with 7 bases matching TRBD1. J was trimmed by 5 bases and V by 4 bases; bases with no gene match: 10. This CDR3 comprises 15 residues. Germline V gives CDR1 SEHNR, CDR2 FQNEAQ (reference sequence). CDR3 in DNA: TGTGCCAGCAGCTACCGACAGGGCCTGGGGGAGACCCAGTACTTC. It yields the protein CASSYRQGLGETQYF.

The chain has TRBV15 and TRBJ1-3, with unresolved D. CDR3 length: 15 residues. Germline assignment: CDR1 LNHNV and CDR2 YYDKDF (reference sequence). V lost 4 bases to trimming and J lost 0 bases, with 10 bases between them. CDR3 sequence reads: CATSNSVLSGNTIYF. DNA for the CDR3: TGTGCCACCAGCAACTCAGTCCTCTCTGGAAACACCATATATTTT.

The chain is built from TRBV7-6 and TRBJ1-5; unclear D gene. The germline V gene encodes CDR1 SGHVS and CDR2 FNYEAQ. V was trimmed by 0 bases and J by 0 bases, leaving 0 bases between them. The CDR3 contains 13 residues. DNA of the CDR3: TGTGCCAGCAGCTTAGCTAGCAATCAGCCCCAGCATTTT. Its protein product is CASSLASNQPQHF. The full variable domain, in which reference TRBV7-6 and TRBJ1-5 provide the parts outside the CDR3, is GAGVSQSPRYKVTKRGQDVALRCDPISGHVSLYWYRQALGQGPEFLTYFNYEAQQDKSGLPNDRFSAERPEGSISTLTIQRTEQRDSAMYRCASSLASNQPQHFGDGTRLSIL.

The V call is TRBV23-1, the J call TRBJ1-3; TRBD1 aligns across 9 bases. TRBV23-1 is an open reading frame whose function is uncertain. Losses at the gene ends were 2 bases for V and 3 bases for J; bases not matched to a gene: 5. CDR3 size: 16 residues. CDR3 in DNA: TGCGCCAGCAGTCAAAGGGACAGGGTAATTGGAAACACCATATATTTT. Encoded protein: CASSQRDRVIGNTIYF.

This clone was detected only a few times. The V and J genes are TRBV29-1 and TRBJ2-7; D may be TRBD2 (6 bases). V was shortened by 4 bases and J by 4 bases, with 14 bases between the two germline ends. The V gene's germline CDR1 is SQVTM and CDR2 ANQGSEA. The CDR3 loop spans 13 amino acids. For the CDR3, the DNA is TGCAGCGTTGCCGGGACTTTGAGATACGAGCAGTACTTC. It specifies CSVAGTLRYEQYF.

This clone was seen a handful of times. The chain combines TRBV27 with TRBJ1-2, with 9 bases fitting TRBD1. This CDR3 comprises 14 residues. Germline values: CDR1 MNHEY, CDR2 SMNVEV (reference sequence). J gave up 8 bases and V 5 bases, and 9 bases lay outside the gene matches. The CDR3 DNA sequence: TGTGCCAGCAGTACGGGACAGGGACAACACGGCTACACCTTC. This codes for CASSTGQGQHGYTF.

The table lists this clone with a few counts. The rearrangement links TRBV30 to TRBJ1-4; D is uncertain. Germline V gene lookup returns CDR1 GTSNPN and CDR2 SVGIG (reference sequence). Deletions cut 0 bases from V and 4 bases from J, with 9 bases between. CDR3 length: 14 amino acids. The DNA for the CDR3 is TGTGCCTGGAGTGTTTCCTGGGTTAATGAAAAACTGTTTTTT. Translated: CAWSVSWVNEKLFF. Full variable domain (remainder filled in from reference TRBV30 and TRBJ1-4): SQTIHQWPATLVQPVGSPLSLECTVEGTSNPNLYWYRQAAGRGLQLLFYSVGIGQISSEVPQNLSASRPQDRQFILSSKKLLLSDSGFYLCAWSVSWVNEKLFFGSGTQLSVL.

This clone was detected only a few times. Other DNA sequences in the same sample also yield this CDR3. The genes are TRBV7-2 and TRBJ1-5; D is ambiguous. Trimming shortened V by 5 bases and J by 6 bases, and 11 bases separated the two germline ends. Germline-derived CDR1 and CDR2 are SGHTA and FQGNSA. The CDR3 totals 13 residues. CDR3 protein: CASSLGRVQPQHF. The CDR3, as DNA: TGTGCCAGCAGCCTAGGTCGGGTTCAGCCCCAGCATTTT.

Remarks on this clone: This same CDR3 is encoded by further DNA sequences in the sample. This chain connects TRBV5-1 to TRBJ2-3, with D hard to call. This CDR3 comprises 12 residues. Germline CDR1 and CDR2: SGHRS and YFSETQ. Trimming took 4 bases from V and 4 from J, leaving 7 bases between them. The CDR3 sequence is CASSLKADTQYF. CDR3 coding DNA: TGCGCCAGCAGCCTAAAGGCAGATACGCAGTATTTT.

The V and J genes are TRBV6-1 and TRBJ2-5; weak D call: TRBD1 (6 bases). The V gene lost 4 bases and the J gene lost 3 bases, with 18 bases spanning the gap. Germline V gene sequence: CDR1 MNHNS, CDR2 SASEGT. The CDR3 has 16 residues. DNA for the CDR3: TGTGCCAGCAGTGTGCTCCAGGGGAGAACAGAAGAGACCCAGTACTTC. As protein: CASSVLQGRTEETQYF.

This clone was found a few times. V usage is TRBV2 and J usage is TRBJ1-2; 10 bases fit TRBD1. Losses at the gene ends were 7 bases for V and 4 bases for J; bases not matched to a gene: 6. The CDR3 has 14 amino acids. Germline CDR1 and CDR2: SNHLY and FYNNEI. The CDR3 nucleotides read TGTGCCAGCACCTCGACAGGGGGCGGCTATGGCTACACCTTC. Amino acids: CASTSTGGGYGYTF.

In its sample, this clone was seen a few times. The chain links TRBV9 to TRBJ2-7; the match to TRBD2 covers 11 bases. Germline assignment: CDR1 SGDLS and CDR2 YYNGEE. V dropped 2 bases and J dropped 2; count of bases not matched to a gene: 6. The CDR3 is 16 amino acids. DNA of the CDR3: TGTGCCAGCAGCGTCACTAGCGGGGGTTTGCCCTACGAGCAGTACTTC. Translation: CASSVTSGGLPYEQYF. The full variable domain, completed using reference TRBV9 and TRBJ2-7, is DSGVTQTPKHLITATGQRVTLRCSPRSGDLSVYWYQQSLDQGLQFLIQYYNGEERAKGNILERFSAQQFPDLHSELNLSSLELGDSALYFCASSVTSGGLPYEQYFGPGTRLTVT.

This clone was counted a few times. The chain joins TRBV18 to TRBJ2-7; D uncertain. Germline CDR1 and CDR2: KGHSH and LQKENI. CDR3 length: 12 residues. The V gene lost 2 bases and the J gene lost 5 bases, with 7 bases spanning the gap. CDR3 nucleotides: TGTGCCAGCTCACCAGTTCAGAACGAGCAGTACTTC. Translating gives CASSPVQNEQYF.

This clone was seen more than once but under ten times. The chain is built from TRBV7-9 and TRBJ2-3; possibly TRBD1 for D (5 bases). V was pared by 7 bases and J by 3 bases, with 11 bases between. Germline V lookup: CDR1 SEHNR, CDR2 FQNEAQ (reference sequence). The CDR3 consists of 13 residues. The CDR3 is CASNFAGTDTQYF. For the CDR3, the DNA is TGTGCCAGCAACTTTGCAGGGACAGATACGCAGTATTTT.

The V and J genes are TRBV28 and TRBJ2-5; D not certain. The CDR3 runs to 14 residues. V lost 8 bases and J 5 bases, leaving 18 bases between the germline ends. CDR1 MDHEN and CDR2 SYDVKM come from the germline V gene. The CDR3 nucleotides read TGTGCCAGCTCGGACGCCCTCCATCTGGAGACCCAGTACTTC. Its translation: CASSDALHLETQYF.